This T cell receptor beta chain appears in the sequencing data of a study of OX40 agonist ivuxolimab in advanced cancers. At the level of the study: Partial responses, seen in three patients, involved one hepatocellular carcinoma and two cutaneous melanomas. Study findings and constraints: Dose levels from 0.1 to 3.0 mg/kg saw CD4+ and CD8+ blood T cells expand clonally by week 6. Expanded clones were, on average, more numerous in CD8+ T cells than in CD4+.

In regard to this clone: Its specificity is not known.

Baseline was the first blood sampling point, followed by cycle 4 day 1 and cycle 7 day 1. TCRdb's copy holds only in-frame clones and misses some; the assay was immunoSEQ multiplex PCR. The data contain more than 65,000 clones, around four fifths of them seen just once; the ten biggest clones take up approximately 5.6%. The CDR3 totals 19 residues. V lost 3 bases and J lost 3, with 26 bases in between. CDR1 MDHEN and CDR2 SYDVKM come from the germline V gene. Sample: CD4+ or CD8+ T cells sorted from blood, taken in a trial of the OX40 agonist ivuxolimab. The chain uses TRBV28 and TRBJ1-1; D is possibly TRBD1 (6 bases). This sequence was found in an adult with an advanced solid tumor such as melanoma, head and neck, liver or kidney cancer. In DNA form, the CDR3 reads TGTGCCAGCAGTTTGGAGGCCTTTGGGAGGGGGGGGCTAGACACTGAAGCTTTCTTT. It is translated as CASSLEAFGRGGLDTEAFF. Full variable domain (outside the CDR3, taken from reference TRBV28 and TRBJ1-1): DVKVTQSSRYLVKRTGEKVFLECVQDMDHENMFWYRQDPGLGLRLIYFSYDVKMKEKGDIPEGYSVSREKKERFSLILESASTNQTSMYLCASSLEAFGRGGLDTEAFFGQGTRLTVV.